This T cell receptor (beta chain) is from a study of blood T cell repertoires in COVID-19. Looking at the study overall: Sites in the United States, Italy and Spain provided acute and convalescent COVID-19 samples. PBMCs, B-cell-depleted T cells, or T cells were the source of the cDNA or gDNA that made up the material.

CDR3 length equals 14 residues. CDR1 and CDR2 from the germline V gene are SGHNT and YYREEE (reference sequence). Trimming at V came to 4 bases and at J to 5 bases, leaving 8 bases not matched to a gene. Only in-frame clones appear in the TCRdb table, and some are missing; sequencing was by immunoSEQ multiplex PCR. This sample has over 600,000 clones; around 90% occur once, and the top ten carry roughly 0.26%. The sequencing input was peripheral blood. This TCR was recovered from a woman between 18 and 30 years old with acute or convalescent COVID-19. This chain joins TRBV5-4 and TRBJ2-5, with 7 bases fitting TRBD2. CDR3 sequence: CASSTAGWRETQYF. The CDR3 DNA is TGTGCCAGCAGCACAGCGGGGTGGAGGGAGACCCAGTACTTC.